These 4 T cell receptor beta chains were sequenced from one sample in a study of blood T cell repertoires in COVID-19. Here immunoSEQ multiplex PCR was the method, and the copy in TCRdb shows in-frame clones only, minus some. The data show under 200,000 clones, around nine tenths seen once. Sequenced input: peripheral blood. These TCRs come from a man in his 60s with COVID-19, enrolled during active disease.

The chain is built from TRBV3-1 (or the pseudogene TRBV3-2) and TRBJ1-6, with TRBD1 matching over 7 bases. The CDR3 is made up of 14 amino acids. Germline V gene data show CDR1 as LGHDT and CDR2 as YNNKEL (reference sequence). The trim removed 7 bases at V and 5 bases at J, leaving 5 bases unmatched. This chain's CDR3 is CASTQGQHNSPLHF. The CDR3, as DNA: TGTGCCAGCACCCAGGGACAGCATAATTCACCCCTCCACTTT.

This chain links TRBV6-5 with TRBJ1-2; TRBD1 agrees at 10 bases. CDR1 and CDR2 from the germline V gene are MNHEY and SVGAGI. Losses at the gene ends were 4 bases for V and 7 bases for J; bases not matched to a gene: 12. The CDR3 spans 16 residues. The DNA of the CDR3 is TGTGCCAGCAGTTTCTCCGGGACAGGGGTGTCGGGTGGCTACACCTTC. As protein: CASSFSGTGVSGGYTF.

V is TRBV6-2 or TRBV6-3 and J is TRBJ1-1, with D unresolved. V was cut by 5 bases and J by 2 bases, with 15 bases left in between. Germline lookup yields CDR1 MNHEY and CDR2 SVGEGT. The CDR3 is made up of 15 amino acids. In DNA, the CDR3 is TGTGCCAGCAGTGTGGATGGGCGAAGAAACACTGAAGCTTTCTTT. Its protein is CASSVDGRRNTEAFF.

CDR3 in DNA: TGTGCCAGCTCCACGGGGGGGCTTCCGCCCCAGCATTTT. It encodes CASSTGGLPPQHF. This rearrangement joins TRBV7-8 to TRBJ1-5, with D tentatively TRBD1 (6 bases). Per the germline V gene, CDR1 is SGHVS and CDR2 is FQNEAQ. Trimming pared 8 bases from V and 9 bases from J, leaving 17 bases between. CDR3 length: 13 residues.